This T cell receptor (beta chain) was identified during a study of blood T cell repertoires in COVID-19. Study-wide background: The origin of the acute and convalescent COVID-19 samples was the United States, Italy and Spain. Sources were T cells, B-cell-depleted T cells, or PBMCs; the material itself was cDNA or gDNA.

The Seattle patients, enrolled during active infection, were followed longitudinally. CDR1 and CDR2 from the germline V gene are SGHAT and FQNNGV. The CDR3 consists of 15 residues. Trimming shortened V by 1 base and J by 2 bases, and 10 bases separated the two germline ends. In the original processing: Amplification of reference gene primers was used by the study to estimate nucleated cell counts. The table came from immunoSEQ multiplex PCR; TCRdb's copy has only in-frame clones and leaves some out. V and J calls and clone size are as listed in that table; D and trimming were resolved from the DNA. The data contain just under 350,000 clones, 75% to 90% of them seen just once; the ten biggest clones take up about 6%.

Sequencing input: peripheral blood. The TCR sequence derives from a woman in her 50s with COVID-19, enrolled during active disease. V and J are TRBV11-2 and TRBJ2-3; the D gene is possibly TRBD2 (5 bases). As DNA, the CDR3 is TGTGCCAGCAGCTTAGGAGAGCGGACCACAGATACGCAGTATTTT. Protein product: CASSLGERTTDTQYF.